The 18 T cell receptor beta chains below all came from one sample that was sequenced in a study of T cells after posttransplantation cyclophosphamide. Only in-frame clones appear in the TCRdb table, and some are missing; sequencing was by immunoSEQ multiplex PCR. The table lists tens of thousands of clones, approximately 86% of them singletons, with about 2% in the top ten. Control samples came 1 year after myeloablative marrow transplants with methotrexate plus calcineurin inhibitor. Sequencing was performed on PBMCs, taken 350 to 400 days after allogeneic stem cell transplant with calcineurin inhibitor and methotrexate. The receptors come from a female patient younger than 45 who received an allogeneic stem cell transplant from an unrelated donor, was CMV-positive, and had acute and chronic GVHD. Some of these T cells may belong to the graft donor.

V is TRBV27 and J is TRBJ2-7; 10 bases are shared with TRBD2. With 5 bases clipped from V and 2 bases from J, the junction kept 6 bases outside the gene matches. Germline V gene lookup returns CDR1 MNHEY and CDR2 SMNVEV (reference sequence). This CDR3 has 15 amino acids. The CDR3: CASSQIAGGTYEQYF. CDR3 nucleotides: TGTGCCAGCAGTCAAATAGCGGGAGGCACCTACGAGCAGTACTTC.

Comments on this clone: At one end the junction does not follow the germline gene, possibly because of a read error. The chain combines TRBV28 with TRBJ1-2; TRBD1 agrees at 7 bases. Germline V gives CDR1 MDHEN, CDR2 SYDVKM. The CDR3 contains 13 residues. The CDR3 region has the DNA TGTGCCGGCAGCACAGGGGCCTACTATGGCTACACCTTC. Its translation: CAGSTGAYYGYTF.

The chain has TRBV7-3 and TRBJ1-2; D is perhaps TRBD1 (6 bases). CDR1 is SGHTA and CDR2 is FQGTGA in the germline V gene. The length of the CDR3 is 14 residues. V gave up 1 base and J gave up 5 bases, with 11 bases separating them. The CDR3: CASSLSRTAYGYTF. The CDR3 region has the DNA TGTGCCAGCAGCTTAAGTAGGACAGCTTATGGCTACACCTTC.

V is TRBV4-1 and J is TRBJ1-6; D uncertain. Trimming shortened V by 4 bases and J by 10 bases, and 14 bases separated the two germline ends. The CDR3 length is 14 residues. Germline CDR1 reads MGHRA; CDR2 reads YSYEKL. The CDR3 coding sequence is TGCGCCAGCAGCCCTTACTACCGAGGGTCACCCCTCCACTTT. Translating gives CASSPYYRGSPLHF.

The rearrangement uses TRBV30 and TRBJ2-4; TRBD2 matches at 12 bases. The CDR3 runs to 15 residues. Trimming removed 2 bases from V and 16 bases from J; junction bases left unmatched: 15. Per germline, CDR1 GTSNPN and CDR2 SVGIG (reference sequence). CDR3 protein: CAWSRQQGMGLAGYF. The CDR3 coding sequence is TGTGCCTGGAGTAGGCAACAGGGGATGGGACTAGCGGGTTACTTC.

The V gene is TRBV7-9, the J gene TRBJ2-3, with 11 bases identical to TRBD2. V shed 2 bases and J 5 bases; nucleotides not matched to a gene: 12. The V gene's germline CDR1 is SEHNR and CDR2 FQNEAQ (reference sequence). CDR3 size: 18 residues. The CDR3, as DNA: TGTGCCAGCAGCTTATCAGTGGTGACTAGCGGGATGGGAGATACGCAGTATTTT. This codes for CASSLSVVTSGMGDTQYF.

CDR3 DNA sequence: TGTGCCAGCAGTGACCCAGACTATGGCTACACCTTC. The encoded protein is CASSDPDYGYTF. The V gene is TRBV6-1, the J gene TRBJ1-2; no clear D. V lost 3 bases and J 3 bases, leaving 5 bases between the germline ends. This CDR3 is 12 amino acids long. Looked up from germline, CDR1 is MNHNS and CDR2 is SASEGT.

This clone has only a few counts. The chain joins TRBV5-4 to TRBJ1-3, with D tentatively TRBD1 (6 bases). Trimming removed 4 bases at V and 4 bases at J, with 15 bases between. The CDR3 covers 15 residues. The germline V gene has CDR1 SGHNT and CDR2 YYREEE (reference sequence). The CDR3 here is CASSRQEFPGNTIYF. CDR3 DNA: TGTGCCAGCAGCCGACAGGAATTTCCGGGAAACACCATATATTTT. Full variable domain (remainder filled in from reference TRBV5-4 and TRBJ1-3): ETGVTQSPTHLIKTRGQQVTLRCSSQSGHNTVSWYQQALGQGPQFIFQYYREEENGRGNFPPRFSGLQFPNYSSELNVNALELDDSALYLCASSRQEFPGNTIYFGEGSWLTVV.

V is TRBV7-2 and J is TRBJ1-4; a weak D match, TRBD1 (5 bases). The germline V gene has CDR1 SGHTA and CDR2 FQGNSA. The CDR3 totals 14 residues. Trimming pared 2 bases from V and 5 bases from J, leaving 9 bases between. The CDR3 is CASSLQGSNEKLFF. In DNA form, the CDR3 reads TGTGCCAGCAGCTTACAGGGTTCCAATGAAAAACTGTTTTTT.

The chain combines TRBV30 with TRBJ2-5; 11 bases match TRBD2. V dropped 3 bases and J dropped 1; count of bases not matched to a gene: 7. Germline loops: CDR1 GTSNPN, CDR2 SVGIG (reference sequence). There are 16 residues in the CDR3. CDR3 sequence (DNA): TGTGCCTGGAGCCCCGGACTAGCGGGCCTCCAAGAGACCCAGTACTTC. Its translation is CAWSPGLAGLQETQYF.

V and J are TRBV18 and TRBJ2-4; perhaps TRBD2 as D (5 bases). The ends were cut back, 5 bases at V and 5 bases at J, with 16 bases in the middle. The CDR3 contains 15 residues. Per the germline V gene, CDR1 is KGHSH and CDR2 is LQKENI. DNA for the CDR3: TGTGCCAGCTCAGGAACACGGGGTCCGGAAAACATTCAGTACTTC. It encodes CASSGTRGPENIQYF.

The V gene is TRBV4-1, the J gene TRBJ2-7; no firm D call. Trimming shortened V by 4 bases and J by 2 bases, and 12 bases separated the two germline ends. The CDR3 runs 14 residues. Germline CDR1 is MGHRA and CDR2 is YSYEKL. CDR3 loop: CASSPPFSPYEQYF. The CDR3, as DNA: TGCGCCAGCAGCCCGCCCTTTAGTCCCTACGAGCAGTACTTC.

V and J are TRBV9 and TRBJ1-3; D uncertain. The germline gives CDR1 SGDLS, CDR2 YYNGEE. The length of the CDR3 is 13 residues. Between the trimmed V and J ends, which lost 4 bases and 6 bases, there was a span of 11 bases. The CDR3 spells CASSLPPLNTIYF. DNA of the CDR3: TGTGCCAGCAGCCTTCCTCCCCTAAACACCATATATTTT.

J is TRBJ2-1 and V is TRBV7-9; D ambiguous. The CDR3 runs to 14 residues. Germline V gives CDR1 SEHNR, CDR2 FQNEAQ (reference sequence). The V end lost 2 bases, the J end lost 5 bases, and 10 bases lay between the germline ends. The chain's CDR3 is CASSLTSVDNEQFF. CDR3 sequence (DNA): TGTGCCAGCAGCTTAACCTCAGTCGACAATGAGCAGTTCTTC.

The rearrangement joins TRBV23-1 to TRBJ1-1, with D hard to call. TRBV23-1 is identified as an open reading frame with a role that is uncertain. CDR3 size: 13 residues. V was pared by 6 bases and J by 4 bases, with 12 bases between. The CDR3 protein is CASSQVSTTEAFF. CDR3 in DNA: TGCGCCAGCAGCCAGGTAAGCACCACTGAAGCTTTCTTT.

CDR3 DNA sequence: TGTGCCAGCAGCTTGGAGACTAGCTCCGAGCAGTACTTC. Amino acid sequence: CASSLETSSEQYF. This chain joins TRBV5-4 and TRBJ2-7, with 7 nucleotides matching TRBD2. CDR3 length: 13 residues. With V trimmed by 0 bases and J by 6 bases, 3 bases remained unmatched. Per germline, CDR1 SGHNT and CDR2 YYREEE (reference sequence).

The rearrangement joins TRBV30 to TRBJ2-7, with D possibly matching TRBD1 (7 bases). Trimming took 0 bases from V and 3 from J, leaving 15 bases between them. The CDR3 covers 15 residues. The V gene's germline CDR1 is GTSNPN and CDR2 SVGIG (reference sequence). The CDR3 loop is CAWSVGGGGFYEQYF. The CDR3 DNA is TGTGCCTGGAGTGTAGGAGGGGGCGGATTCTACGAGCAGTACTTC. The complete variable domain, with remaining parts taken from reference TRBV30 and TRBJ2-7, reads SQTIHQWPATLVQPVGSPLSLECTVEGTSNPNLYWYRQAAGRGLQLLFYSVGIGQISSEVPQNLSASRPQDRQFILSSKKLLLSDSGFYLCAWSVGGGGFYEQYFGPGTRLTVT.

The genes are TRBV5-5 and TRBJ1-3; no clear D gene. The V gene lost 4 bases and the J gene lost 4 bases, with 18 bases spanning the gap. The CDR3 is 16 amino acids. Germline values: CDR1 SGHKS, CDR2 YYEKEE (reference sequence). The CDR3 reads CASSPIGVRKGNTIYF. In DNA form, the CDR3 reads TGTGCCAGCAGCCCCATAGGCGTCAGGAAAGGAAACACCATATATTTT.